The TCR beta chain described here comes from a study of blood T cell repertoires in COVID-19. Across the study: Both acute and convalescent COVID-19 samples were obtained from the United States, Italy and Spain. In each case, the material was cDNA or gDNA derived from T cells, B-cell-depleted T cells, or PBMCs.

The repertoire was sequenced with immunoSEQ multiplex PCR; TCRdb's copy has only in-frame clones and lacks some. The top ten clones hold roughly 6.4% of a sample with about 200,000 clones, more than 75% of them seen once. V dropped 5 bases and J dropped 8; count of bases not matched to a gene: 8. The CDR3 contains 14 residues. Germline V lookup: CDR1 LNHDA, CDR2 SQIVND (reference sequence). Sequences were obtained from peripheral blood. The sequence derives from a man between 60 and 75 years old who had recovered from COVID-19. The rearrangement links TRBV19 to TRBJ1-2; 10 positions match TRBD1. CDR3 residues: CASSQRTGGAGYTF. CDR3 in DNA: TGTGCCAGTAGTCAGAGGACAGGGGGAGCAGGCTACACCTTC. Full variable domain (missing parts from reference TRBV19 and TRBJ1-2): DGGITQSPKYLFRKEGQNVTLSCEQNLNHDAMYWYRQDPGQGLRLIYYSQIVNDFQKGDIAEGYSVSREKKESFPLTVTSAQKNPTAFYLCASSQRTGGAGYTFGSGTRLTVV.